The 14 T cell receptor beta chains below all came from one sample that was sequenced in a study of blood T cell repertoires in COVID-19. Repertoires were generated with immunoSEQ multiplex PCR, while TCRdb's copy carries only in-frame clones and drops some. The table has around 440,000 clones, about 91% seen once; the top ten hold around 13%. The sequenced sample was peripheral blood. The receptor source for this set is a woman between 50 and 59 years old with COVID-19, enrolled during active disease.

The V and J genes are TRBV5-1 and TRBJ1-1, with D uncertain. Trimming removed 6 bases at V and 0 bases at J, with 15 bases between. The CDR3 length is 15 residues. The germline V gene has CDR1 SGHRS and CDR2 YFSETQ. The CDR3 protein is CASKNSLSMNTEAFF. The CDR3 DNA is TGCGCCAGCAAGAACAGTTTGTCCATGAACACTGAAGCTTTCTTT. The variable domain in full, with the rest retrieved from reference TRBV5-1 and TRBJ1-1, is KAGVTQTPRYLIKTRGQQVTLSCSPISGHRSVSWYQQTPGQGLQFLFEYFSETQRNKGNFPGRFSGRQFSNSRSEMNVSTLELGDSALYLCASKNSLSMNTEAFFGQGTRLTVV.

This clone was seen just once. The junction does not match germline at one end; this may be a read error. The V and J genes are TRBV20-1 and TRBJ2-1; D unclear. The CDR3 totals 10 residues. From germline, CDR1 is DFQATT and CDR2 SNEGSKA (reference sequence). The CDR3 protein is CSASYDEQFF. CDR3 in DNA: TGCAGTGCTAGCTACGATGAGCAGTTCTTC.

V usage is TRBV9 and J usage is TRBJ2-3; perhaps TRBD2 as D (5 bases). Germline lookup yields CDR1 SGDLS and CDR2 YYNGEE. CDR3 length equals 13 residues. Deletions cut 5 bases from V and 5 bases from J, with 12 bases between. The CDR3 DNA sequence: TGTGCCAGCAGGCGGGCCGCTGGAGATACGCAGTATTTT. It is translated as CASRRAAGDTQYF.

The chain combines TRBV5-5 with TRBJ1-1, with 7 positions matching TRBD1. Trimming removed 3 bases from V and 3 bases from J; junction bases left unmatched: 5. Germline lookup yields CDR1 SGHKS and CDR2 YYEKEE (reference sequence). The CDR3 runs 14 residues. The CDR3 loop reads CASSSLDRDTEAFF. The CDR3 nucleotides are TGTGCCAGCAGCTCATTAGACAGGGACACTGAAGCTTTCTTT.

This clone was recorded at least ten times. This chain joins TRBV27 and TRBJ2-1; a weak D match, TRBD2 (7 bases). CDR3 length equals 15 residues. Germline V CDR1 and CDR2: MNHEY, SMNVEV (reference sequence). V lost 7 bases and J 7 bases, leaving 20 bases between the germline ends. The CDR3: CASTPGAGALNEQFF. DNA of the CDR3: TGTGCCAGCACTCCCGGTGCGGGGGCTCTGAATGAGCAGTTCTTC.

The chain has TRBV7-7 and TRBJ2-5, with 7 bases that match TRBD1. Trimming removed 4 bases from V and 2 bases from J; junction bases left unmatched: 7. This CDR3 contains 15 residues. From germline, CDR1 is SSHAT and CDR2 FNYEAQ (reference sequence). This CDR3 reads CASSSSADRQETQYF. CDR3 nucleotide sequence: TGTGCCAGCAGCTCCTCTGCGGACAGGCAAGAGACCCAGTACTTC. Looking up the rest from reference TRBV7-7 and TRBJ2-5 gives the full variable domain: GAGVSQSPRYKVTKRGQDVTLRCDPISSHATLYWYQQALGQGPEFLTYFNYEAQPDKSGLPSDRFSAERPEGSISTLTIQRTEQRDSAMYRCASSSSADRQETQYFGPGTRLLVL.

The rearrangement links TRBV6-5 to TRBJ2-7, with a tentative D call TRBD2 (5 bases). Trimming took off 0 bases at V and 4 bases at J, with 13 bases between the two ends. CDR3 size: 15 residues. Germline V lookup: CDR1 MNHEY, CDR2 SVGAGI. The CDR3 loop is CASSYSRSGRYEQYF. The CDR3 nucleotides read TGTGCCAGCAGTTACTCACGATCGGGGAGATACGAGCAGTACTTC.

The CDR3 DNA is TGTGCCAGTAGTCGGACTAGCGGGGCCACAGATACGCAGTATTTT. Translated: CASSRTSGATDTQYF. J is TRBJ2-3 and V is TRBV19; TRBD2 aligns across 12 bases. CDR1 and CDR2 (germline): LNHDA, SQIVND (reference sequence). This CDR3 has 15 residues. J gave up 2 bases and V 5 bases, and 2 bases lay outside the gene matches.

The chain recombines TRBV10-3 with TRBJ1-2, with 7 bases aligning to TRBD1. This CDR3 has 15 residues. J gave up 1 base and V 3 bases, and 5 bases lay outside the gene matches. Germline V gene data show CDR1 as ENHRY and CDR2 as SYGVKD. This CDR3 reads CAISETRDSNYGYTF. CDR3 nucleotide sequence: TGTGCCATCAGTGAAACCCGGGACAGTAACTATGGCTACACCTTC.

In nucleotides, the CDR3 is TGTGCCAGCAGTTTGGAGGGGAGGGGCTACACCTTC. It translates to CASSLEGRGYTF. The chain recombines TRBV12-3 or TRBV12-4 with TRBJ1-2, with D perhaps TRBD1 (5 bases). This CDR3 spans 12 amino acids. Trimming took 3 bases from V and 8 from J, leaving 10 bases between them.

The J gene is TRBJ1-1, the V gene TRBV12-5; D is perhaps TRBD1 (6 bases). The CDR3 has 14 residues. The germline V gene has CDR1 LGHNT and CDR2 FRNRAP. The V end lost 5 bases, the J end lost 1 base, and 11 bases lay between the germline ends. The CDR3 protein is CASGITGRNTEAFF. The DNA of the CDR3 is TGTGCTAGTGGTATAACAGGGAGGAACACTGAAGCTTTCTTT.

The chain links TRBV19 to TRBJ1-5, with no clear D. This CDR3 has 16 residues. With 3 bases removed from V and 7 bases from J, the gap between germline ends came to 19 bases. The germline gives CDR1 LNHDA, CDR2 SQIVND (reference sequence). Written as DNA, the CDR3 is TGTGCCAGTAGTATCCCCCACGGACTCTCGGGACAGCCCCAGCATTTT. It codes for CASSIPHGLSGQPQHF.

The rearrangement links TRBV4-1 to TRBJ1-2, with a weak D call TRBD1 (6 bases). Germline V gene data show CDR1 as MGHRA and CDR2 as YSYEKL. The CDR3 sequence is 16 residues long. The ends were cut back, 4 bases at V and 3 bases at J, with 18 bases in the middle. The CDR3 region is CASSPGIGGRDYGYTF. In nucleotides, the CDR3 is TGCGCCAGCAGCCCGGGGATAGGGGGTCGGGACTATGGCTACACCTTC.

The gene calls are TRBV7-2 and TRBJ1-1; possible D gene TRBD1, 5 bases. This CDR3 spans 18 amino acids. Trimming took 4 bases from V and 0 from J, leaving 21 bases between them. Germline V lookup: CDR1 SGHTA, CDR2 FQGNSA. In nucleotides, the CDR3 is TGTGCCAGCAGCTGGCGGGGGGTAGGGAGCAGAATGAACACTGAAGCTTTCTTT. Translation: CASSWRGVGSRMNTEAFF.